These 23 T cell receptor beta chains were sequenced from one sample in a study of blood T cell repertoires in COVID-19. TCRdb's copy holds only in-frame clones and misses some; the assay was immunoSEQ multiplex PCR. The sample carries 75,000 or so clones, 80% recorded once. Specimen: peripheral blood. These receptors came from a man aged 55 to 70 with active or convalescent COVID-19.

This chain connects TRBV19 to TRBJ1-3, with 8 bases aligning to TRBD1. This CDR3 has 13 amino acids. With V trimmed by 9 bases and J by 2 bases, 3 bases remained unmatched. Germline V gene data show CDR1 as LNHDA and CDR2 as SQIVND (reference sequence). The CDR3: CASKTGAGNTIYF. The DNA of the CDR3 is TGTGCCAGCAAGACAGGGGCTGGAAACACCATATATTTT.

This rearrangement joins TRBV11-2 to TRBJ2-1; 11 bases match TRBD2. CDR1 and CDR2 from the germline V gene are SGHAT and FQNNGV. This CDR3 has 17 amino acids. V shed 4 bases and J 4 bases; nucleotides not matched to a gene: 9. The CDR3 coding sequence is TGTGCCAGCAGCTCTTACCTGACTAGCGGGGCTTACAATGAGCAGTTCTTC. The encoded protein is CASSSYLTSGAYNEQFF. The full variable domain, completed using reference TRBV11-2 and TRBJ2-1, is EAGVAQSPRYKIIEKRQSVAFWCNPISGHATLYWYQQILGQGPKLLIQFQNNGVVDDSQLPKDRFSAERLKGVDSTLKIQPAKLEDSAVYLCASSSYLTSGAYNEQFFGPGTRLTVL.

The V gene is TRBV6-2 or TRBV6-3, the J gene TRBJ1-5, with D maybe TRBD1 (5 bases). The germline V and J ends were trimmed by 4 bases and 7 bases, with 8 bases remaining between them. CDR1 and CDR2 from the germline V gene are MNHEY and SVGEGT. The CDR3 contains 12 residues. CDR3 amino acids: CASSLGQQPQHF. Here the CDR3 DNA reads TGTGCCAGCAGTTTGGGGCAACAGCCCCAGCATTTT.

This clone was observed a few times. The chain employs TRBV6-5 and TRBJ2-3; 8 bases match TRBD2. The germline V gene encodes CDR1 MNHEY and CDR2 SVGAGI. J was trimmed by 6 bases and V by 4 bases; bases with no gene match: 6. The CDR3 contains 14 residues. In nucleotides, the CDR3 is TGTGCCAGCAGTTTTAGCGGGGAGGGGGATACGCAGTATTTT. Translation: CASSFSGEGDTQYF.

V usage is TRBV11-2 and J usage is TRBJ1-1; D gene ambiguous. This CDR3 spans 14 amino acids. Germline-derived CDR1 and CDR2 are SGHAT and FQNNGV. Trimming pared 4 bases from V and 6 bases from J, leaving 15 bases between. The CDR3 DNA reads as TGTGCCAGCAGCTCCTTTCGTTCGGTGCCTGAAGCTTTCTTT. Its translation: CASSSFRSVPEAFF.

This chain's CDR3 is CASSFFEGSYEQYF. In nucleotides, the CDR3 is TGTGCCAGCAGCTTCTTTGAGGGCTCCTACGAGCAGTACTTC. This chain uses TRBV7-2 with TRBJ2-7; D might be TRBD2 (5 bases). From germline, CDR1 is SGHTA and CDR2 FQGNSA. V lost 3 bases to trimming and J lost 0 bases, with 9 bases between them. The CDR3 spans 14 residues.

The CDR3 nucleotides read TGCGCCAGCAGCAACAGGGGGGGTCCCAATGGCTACACCTTC. Encoded protein: CASSNRGGPNGYTF. This rearrangement joins TRBV5-1 to TRBJ1-2; 8 positions match TRBD1. The CDR3 contains 14 residues. V lost 4 bases to trimming and J lost 6 bases; unmatched junction nucleotides: 8. Germline CDR1 is SGHRS and CDR2 is YFSETQ.

This rearrangement joins TRBV18 to TRBJ2-5; tentative D call: TRBD1 (5 bases). V dropped 3 bases and J dropped 3 bases, with 8 bases sitting between them. The CDR3 is made up of 13 amino acids. Germline values: CDR1 KGHSH, CDR2 LQKENI. The CDR3 DNA is TGTGCCAGCTCACCCAGGGTAGAAGAGACCCAGTACTTC. Translation: CASSPRVEETQYF.

The chain links TRBV6-5 to TRBJ2-5; tentative D call: TRBD2 (5 bases). Germline CDR1 is MNHEY and CDR2 is SVGAGI. CDR3 length equals 13 residues. With 5 bases removed from V and 2 bases from J, the gap between germline ends came to 9 bases. CDR3: CASSTTIQETQYF. The DNA for the CDR3 is TGTGCCAGCAGTACGACTATTCAAGAGACCCAGTACTTC.

The chain recombines TRBV13 with TRBJ2-3; D uncertain. The germline V and J ends were trimmed by 5 bases and 0 bases, with 15 bases remaining between them. CDR3 size: 16 residues. Germline loops: CDR1 PRHDT, CDR2 FYEKMQ (reference sequence). The CDR3 loop is CASSRKPLYSTDTQYF. CDR3 nucleotide sequence: TGTGCCAGCAGCCGCAAACCACTATACAGCACAGATACGCAGTATTTT.

The chain combines TRBV3-1 (or the pseudogene TRBV3-2) with TRBJ1-2, with a tentative D call TRBD1 (5 bases). Germline CDR1 reads LGHDT; CDR2 reads YNNKEL (reference sequence). The germline V and J ends were trimmed by 8 bases and 13 bases, with 20 bases remaining between them. The length of the CDR3 is 12 residues. The CDR3, as DNA: TGTGCCAGCTCCGGGACTCTGCCTCCCGGCACCTTC. Residues: CASSGTLPPGTF.

The rearrangement joins TRBV4-3 to TRBJ2-5, with 7 bases lining up with TRBD1. With 5 bases clipped from V and 2 bases from J, the junction kept 11 bases outside the gene matches. CDR1 is LGHNA and CDR2 is YSLEER in the germline V gene. The CDR3 has 16 residues. The CDR3: CASSETGTAVQETQYF. CDR3 DNA sequence: TGCGCCAGCAGCGAGACTGGGACAGCGGTTCAAGAGACCCAGTACTTC.

The V gene is TRBV19, the J gene TRBJ1-1, with a possible D match to TRBD1 (6 bases). V lost 9 bases to trimming and J lost 4 bases, with 18 bases between them. CDR1 and CDR2 from the germline V gene are LNHDA and SQIVND (reference sequence). The CDR3 spans 14 residues. The CDR3 sequence: CASIHPGGGTEAFF. The DNA of the CDR3 is TGTGCCAGCATTCACCCGGGAGGGGGCACTGAAGCTTTCTTT.

The chain uses TRBV7-9 and TRBJ2-5; 9 bases match TRBD1. With 4 bases clipped from V and 0 bases from J, the junction kept 3 bases outside the gene matches. The CDR3 length is 15 residues. Germline V gene sequence: CDR1 SEHNR, CDR2 FQNEAQ (reference sequence). The CDR3 region is CASSWGQGNQETQYF. The CDR3 DNA is TGTGCCAGCAGCTGGGGACAGGGAAACCAAGAGACCCAGTACTTC.

This rearrangement joins TRBV7-2 to TRBJ2-2; 8 bases fit TRBD1. Trimming took 5 bases from V and 0 from J; bases not matched to a gene: 5. The CDR3 sequence is 16 residues long. Germline V CDR1 and CDR2: SGHTA, FQGNSA. The CDR3 DNA reads as TGTGCCAGCAGCACGCGACAGGGGTCGAACACCGGGGAGCTGTTTTTT. This sequence encodes CASSTRQGSNTGELFF.

In this sample, this clone turned up once. This chain joins TRBV9 and TRBJ2-3; 8 nucleotides agree with TRBD2. CDR3 size: 16 residues. Germline values: CDR1 SGDLS, CDR2 YYNGEE. V shed 2 bases and J 5 bases; nucleotides not matched to a gene: 10. The CDR3 is CASSVRAGARGDTQYF. CDR3 coding DNA: TGTGCCAGCAGCGTCCGAGCGGGGGCCCGGGGAGATACGCAGTATTTT.

As for this clone: Sequence at one end of the junction differs from germline and may be a read error. CDR3 residues: CASSGDNLLGIEIQYF. The DNA of the CDR3 is TGTGCCAGCAGTGGGGACAACCTACTGGGGATCGAGATCCAGTACTTC. The V call is TRBV27, the J call TRBJ2-5; TRBD1 is a possible D gene (6 bases). Germline V CDR1 and CDR2: MNHEY, SMNVEV (reference sequence). This CDR3 comprises 16 residues.

This chain connects TRBV19 to TRBJ1-2; D might be TRBD1 (6 bases). CDR3 length equals 12 residues. V gave up 3 bases and J gave up 8 bases, with 10 bases separating them. Per the germline V gene, CDR1 is LNHDA and CDR2 is SQIVND (reference sequence). The CDR3, as DNA: TGTGCCAGTAGTATGGGACACGGGGGCTACACCTTC. The encoded protein is CASSMGHGGYTF.

The chain couples TRBV5-1 to TRBJ2-2, with TRBD1 identical over 9 bases. In germline, CDR1 is SGHRS, CDR2 YFSETQ. With V trimmed by 5 bases and J by 3 bases, 5 bases remained unmatched. This CDR3 comprises 15 residues. The CDR3 here is CASSRDRVDTGELFF. The CDR3 coding sequence is TGCGCCAGCAGTAGGGACAGGGTCGACACCGGGGAGCTGTTTTTT.

The J gene is TRBJ1-2, the V gene TRBV7-9, with D perhaps TRBD1 (6 bases). Trimming took off 2 bases at V and 8 bases at J, with 12 bases between the two ends. Germline loops: CDR1 SEHNR, CDR2 FQNEAQ (reference sequence). The length of the CDR3 is 13 residues. The CDR3 nucleotides are TGTGCCAGCAGCTTAACAGGGCCGGAAGGCTACACCTTC. This gives the protein CASSLTGPEGYTF.

The gene calls are TRBV27 and TRBJ1-5; 8 nucleotides match TRBD1. The CDR3 has 16 residues. Germline lookup yields CDR1 MNHEY and CDR2 SMNVEV (reference sequence). V lost 3 bases to trimming and J lost 7 bases; unmatched junction nucleotides: 11. The CDR3 here is CASSFTLDRGGQPQHF. CDR3 DNA: TGTGCCAGCAGTTTCACACTCGACAGGGGTGGCCAGCCCCAGCATTTT.

This clone was seen a handful of times. The J gene is TRBJ2-1, the V gene TRBV5-1, with D unresolved. In germline, CDR1 is SGHRS, CDR2 YFSETQ. V was cut by 6 bases and J by 4 bases, with 14 bases left in between. The CDR3 totals 14 residues. CDR3 sequence reads: CASMYTTAYNEQFF. The CDR3 bases are TGCGCCAGCATGTATACAACAGCATACAATGAGCAGTTCTTC.

The chain employs TRBV7-2 and TRBJ2-7; 10 bases are a match to TRBD1. V gave up 4 bases and J gave up 5 bases; unmatched junction bases: 5. The CDR3 sequence is 14 residues long. Germline V gives CDR1 SGHTA, CDR2 FQGNSA. CDR3 in amino acids: CASSSRQGANEQYF. CDR3 nucleotides: TGTGCCAGCAGCTCTCGACAGGGGGCGAACGAGCAGTACTTC.